Presented here are 15 T cell receptor beta chains from one specimen sequenced in a study of shared clonotypes between healthy human individuals. Produced via immunoSEQ multiplex PCR; TCRdb's table is partial and in-frame only. The sample has about 120,000 clones, approximately 70% seen once; the top ten hold 24%. Sequencing used memory CD8+ T cells sorted from blood. The subset is: CD45RO+ cells pooled with CCR7-negative TemRA cells. These receptors came from a woman aged 25 to 45 in good health.

V and J are TRBV5-4 and TRBJ1-1; TRBD1 agrees at 7 bases. CDR3 length: 15 amino acids. The ends lost 3 bases at V and 4 bases at J; junction bases unmatched: 9. Germline V gene sequence: CDR1 SGHNT, CDR2 YYREEE (reference sequence). DNA for the CDR3: TGTGCCAGCAGCTACGACACTTCAGGGGGCACTGAAGCTTTCTTT. This gives the protein CASSYDTSGGTEAFF.

The V and J genes are TRBV5-1 and TRBJ2-3, with 7 bases matching TRBD2. This CDR3 is 18 amino acids long. The germline V gene has CDR1 SGHRS and CDR2 YFSETQ. V dropped 0 bases and J dropped 0; count of bases not matched to a gene: 10. CDR3 DNA: TGCGCCAGCAGCTTGGCGGGGGGACGGACCGCCAGCACAGATACGCAGTATTTT. Its translation is CASSLAGGRTASTDTQYF.

The V gene is TRBV21-1, the J gene TRBJ2-3. TRBV21-1 corresponds to a pseudogene. The CDR3 spans 16 residues. The CDR3 sequence: CASSKAQEISTDTQYF. The CDR3 DNA reads TGTGCCAGCAGCAAAGCGCAGGAGATAAGCACAGATACGCAGTATTTT.

The J gene is TRBJ2-3, the V gene TRBV25-1; D may match TRBD1 or TRBD2 (7 bases each). The germline V gene has CDR1 MGHDK and CDR2 SYGVNS. CDR3 size: 15 residues. V lost 9 bases to trimming and J lost 6 bases, with 22 bases between them. For the CDR3, the DNA is TGTGCCAGTAGTCAGGGGGAGGGGGGAATGGATACGCAGTATTTT. It specifies CASSQGEGGMDTQYF.

Here the CDR3 DNA reads TGTGCCAGCAGCGGACAGGGGAACTATGGCTACACCTTC. Its protein product is CASSGQGNYGYTF. The V gene is TRBV6-4, the J gene TRBJ1-2; TRBD1 agrees at 9 bases. The CDR3 loop spans 13 amino acids. Trimming removed 6 bases from V and 2 bases from J; junction bases left unmatched: 1. CDR1 and CDR2 (germline): MRHNA, SNTAGT.

Only a few counts were recorded for this clone. This chain uses TRBV27 with TRBJ2-3; D perhaps matches TRBD2 (6 bases). The CDR3 has 15 amino acids. Trimming shortened V by 5 bases and J by 5 bases, and 17 bases separated the two germline ends. Looked up from germline, CDR1 is MNHEY and CDR2 is SMNVEV (reference sequence). CDR3 DNA sequence: TGTGCCAGCAGTCTAACGGGACTCGAGGTAGATACGCAGTATTTT. Translated: CASSLTGLEVDTQYF.

The V gene is TRBV5-8, the J gene TRBJ2-7; no reliable D call. Germline assignment: CDR1 SGHTS and CDR2 YDEGEE. This CDR3 spans 13 amino acids. Trimming stripped 3 bases from V and 0 bases from J, with 7 bases between. CDR3 DNA sequence: TGTGCCAGCAGCTCCCTCGACTCCTACGAGCAGTACTTC. Its protein product is CASSSLDSYEQYF.

For the CDR3, the DNA is TGTGCCAGCAGCTTAGAGGGTCAGCCCCAGCATTTT. Protein: CASSLEGQPQHF. The gene calls are TRBV7-8 and TRBJ1-5, with D uncertain. Germline values: CDR1 SGHVS, CDR2 FQNEAQ. Trimming removed 1 base from V and 6 bases from J, with 4 bases in between. This CDR3 has 12 amino acids.

The rearrangement links TRBV13 to TRBJ2-7; D ambiguous. This CDR3 spans 14 amino acids. Trimming took 1 base from V and 3 from J, leaving 10 bases between them. Germline loops: CDR1 PRHDT, CDR2 FYEKMQ (reference sequence). CDR3 amino acids: CASSLEGQDYEQYF. CDR3 DNA: TGTGCCAGCAGCTTAGAAGGTCAGGACTACGAGCAGTACTTC.

The gene calls are TRBV29-1 and TRBJ2-7, with TRBD1 identical over 7 bases. This CDR3 spans 13 amino acids. V was clipped by 7 bases and J by 1 base; unmatched bases: 7. The germline CDR1 and CDR2 sequences are SQVTM and ANQGSEA. In DNA, the CDR3 is TGCAGCGGTACCGGGACAGAGTCCTACGAGCAGTACTTC. It encodes CSGTGTESYEQYF.

This clone was picked up many times. The chain recombines TRBV11-1 with TRBJ2-2; weak D call: TRBD2 (6 bases). The CDR3 totals 15 residues. Trimming cost V 5 bases and J 7 bases, with 17 bases left between them. The germline CDR1 and CDR2 sequences are SGHAT and FQDESV (reference sequence). The CDR3 loop is CASSPSIEGGGELFF. CDR3 coding DNA: TGTGCCAGCAGCCCTTCCATTGAGGGAGGCGGGGAGCTGTTTTTT. Using reference TRBV11-1 and TRBJ2-2 for the parts outside the CDR3, the full variable domain is EAEVAQSPRYKITEKSQAVAFWCDPISGHATLYWYRQILGQGPELLVQFQDESVVDDSQLPKDRFSAERLKGVDSTLKIQPAELGDSAMYLCASSPSIEGGGELFFGEGSRLTVL.

The chain uses TRBV2 and TRBJ1-2; TRBD1 is a possible D gene (5 bases). V dropped 6 bases and J dropped 1 base, with 9 bases sitting between them. Germline V gene data show CDR1 as SNHLY and CDR2 as FYNNEI. The CDR3 consists of 13 residues. CDR3 DNA sequence: TGTGCCAGCAGGGAGGACATTAACTATGGCTACACCTTC. Translated, it gives CASREDINYGYTF.

The gene calls are TRBV5-1 and TRBJ2-2; D remains unclear. The CDR3 extends over 12 amino acids. Germline V gene data show CDR1 as SGHRS and CDR2 as YFSETQ. V was cut by 5 bases and J by 2 bases, with 4 bases left in between. DNA for the CDR3: TGCGCCAGCAGTATAAACACCGGGGAGCTGTTTTTT. Its protein product is CASSINTGELFF.

This chain joins TRBV7-9 and TRBJ2-7, with D perhaps TRBD2 (6 bases). Germline CDR1 SEHNR, CDR2 FQNEAQ (reference sequence). The CDR3 totals 13 residues. V lost 1 base and J lost 5, with 9 bases in between. CDR3 bases: TGTGCCAGCAGCTTAGGAGGGGAGGACGAGCAGTACTTC. Protein product: CASSLGGEDEQYF.

The CDR3 nucleotides read TGCGCCAGCATCCCGACAGGGCTCCACGAGCAGTACTTC. Its protein product is CASIPTGLHEQYF. This chain links TRBV10-2 with TRBJ2-7, with 7 bases identical to TRBD1. This CDR3 has 13 amino acids. Germline CDR1 reads WSHSY; CDR2 reads SAAADI. V lost 7 bases and J lost 5; bases outside the gene matches: 8.